The 10 T cell receptor beta chains reported below all come from one sample, sequenced in a study of shared clonotypes between healthy human individuals. The naive CD8 subset, CD45RO-negative cells positively selected for CCR7, excluded terminally differentiated effector memory CD45RA+ cells. Only in-frame clones appear in the TCRdb table, and some are missing; sequencing was by immunoSEQ multiplex PCR. The repertoire consists of 760,000 or so clones, with roughly 96% occurring once and the leading ten covering around 0.21%. The sample taken for sequencing was naive CD8+ T cells sorted from blood. Receptors were obtained from a man aged 30 to 45 in good health.

This clone was recorded only once. The CDR3 nucleotides read TGTGCCAGCAGGTATCCGGGACAGGGAGCCGAAGAGTACGAGCAGTACTTC. Its translation is CASRYPGQGAEEYEQYF. The chain couples TRBV2 to TRBJ2-7; 9 bases line up with TRBD1. Germline assignment: CDR1 SNHLY and CDR2 FYNNEI. This CDR3 is 17 amino acids long. J lost 4 bases, V lost 6 bases, and 16 bases had no gene match.

The V call is TRBV19, the J call TRBJ2-5, with D unclear. CDR3 length: 16 residues. Between the trimmed V and J ends, which lost 2 bases and 1 base, there was a span of 14 bases. Germline V gene lookup returns CDR1 LNHDA and CDR2 SQIVND (reference sequence). The CDR3 DNA follows: TGTGCCAGTAGTATATCAGGTCCGCCGCTCCAAGAGACCCAGTACTTC. It is translated as CASSISGPPLQETQYF.

The V and J genes are TRBV6-5 and TRBJ2-1; D tentatively reads TRBD1 or TRBD2 (5 bases each). The germline V gene encodes CDR1 MNHEY and CDR2 SVGAGI. This CDR3 comprises 11 residues. V was pared by 6 bases and J by 9 bases, with 9 bases between. As DNA, the CDR3 is TGTGCCAGCAGGGGGGTCTTTGAGCAGTTCTTC. This translates into CASRGVFEQFF.

This chain uses TRBV19 with TRBJ2-2; perhaps TRBD2 as D (6 bases). The germline gives CDR1 LNHDA, CDR2 SQIVND (reference sequence). The CDR3 is 12 residues long. Trimming shortened V by 5 bases and J by 6 bases, and 7 bases separated the two germline ends. This CDR3 is CASSWGAGELFF. In nucleotides, the CDR3 is TGTGCCAGTAGTTGGGGGGCCGGGGAGCTGTTTTTT.

This clone was seen only once. The chain employs TRBV19 and TRBJ2-7; D ambiguous. CDR3 size: 14 residues. Per germline, CDR1 LNHDA and CDR2 SQIVND (reference sequence). Between the trimmed V and J ends, which lost 6 bases and 0 bases, there was a span of 12 bases. The CDR3 is CASRLTESSYEQYF. DNA of the CDR3: TGTGCCAGTAGGCTGACGGAGAGCTCCTACGAGCAGTACTTC.

This sequence joins TRBV7-6 and TRBJ2-1, with 7 bases matching TRBD1. The germline gives CDR1 SGHVS, CDR2 FNYEAQ. Germline trimming cut 0 bases from V and 14 bases from J; bases unmatched to any gene: 7. The CDR3 is made up of 13 amino acids. The CDR3 region has the DNA TGTGCCAGCAGCTTAGCCCTACAGGGGCCTGAGTTCTTC. It translates to CASSLALQGPEFF.

The chain couples TRBV6-5 to TRBJ1-2, with D uncertain. CDR3 length: 13 amino acids. CDR1 MNHEY and CDR2 SVGAGI come from the germline V gene. Trimming shortened V by 1 base and J by 8 bases, and 11 bases separated the two germline ends. DNA of the CDR3: TGTGCCAGCAGTTACTACCGTGGAGGGGGCTACACCTTC. The encoded protein is CASSYYRGGGYTF.

V gene TRBV9 combines with J gene TRBJ2-5, with 11 nucleotides matching TRBD2. The J segment lost 2 bases and the V segment lost 3 bases, leaving 6 bases of the junction unmatched. CDR1 and CDR2 from the germline V gene are SGDLS and YYNGEE. The CDR3 covers 16 residues. The CDR3 spells CASSDPTSGVQETQYF. The CDR3 DNA reads TGTGCCAGCAGCGATCCGACTAGCGGGGTACAAGAGACCCAGTACTTC.

The chain combines TRBV25-1 with TRBJ1-4, with D possibly matching TRBD1 (5 bases). The CDR3 sequence is 13 residues long. V gave up 0 bases and J gave up 11 bases, with 10 bases separating them. Germline CDR1 reads MGHDK; CDR2 reads SYGVNS. In nucleotides, the CDR3 is TGTGCCAGCAGTGAATACCAGGGCGGGAAACTGTTTTTT. The encoded protein is CASSEYQGGKLFF.

In its sample, this clone was seen once. The CDR3 spells CASSLLTGDEQFF. Written as DNA, the CDR3 is TGTGCCAGCAGTTTATTGACCGGGGATGAGCAGTTCTTC. The genes are TRBV27 and TRBJ2-1, with D possibly TRBD2 on 5 matching bases. Germline assignment: CDR1 MNHEY and CDR2 SMNVEV (reference sequence). This CDR3 region has 13 residues. V lost 1 base and J 8 bases, leaving 9 bases between the germline ends.